This T cell receptor (beta chain) was sequenced during a study of blood T cell repertoires in COVID-19. Study-level background: Samples taken during acute and convalescent COVID-19 were collected in the United States, Italy and Spain. Sample material is recorded as cDNA or gDNA derived from T cells, B-cell-depleted T cells, or PBMCs.

The CDR3 length is 15 residues. The V and J ends lost 3 bases and 5 bases respectively, with 17 bases between them. Germline V CDR1 and CDR2: LGHDT, YNNKEL (reference sequence). Authors' methods: Amplification of reference gene primers was used by the study to estimate nucleated cell counts. The repertoire was sequenced with immunoSEQ multiplex PCR; TCRdb's copy has only in-frame clones and lacks some. That table is the source of V, J and clone size, and D and trimming were worked out from the DNA. The data hold roughly 230,000 clones, with about four fifths observed a single time. The sequencing input was peripheral blood. This TCR was sampled from a man aged 35 to 55 with active or convalescent COVID-19. The V and J genes are TRBV3-1 (or the pseudogene TRBV3-2) and TRBJ2-7; D is perhaps TRBD1 (5 bases). CDR3 nucleotide sequence: TGTGCCAGCAGCCATGGGGCCAGGGTGGTCAACGAGCAGTACTTC. Its protein is CASSHGARVVNEQYF.